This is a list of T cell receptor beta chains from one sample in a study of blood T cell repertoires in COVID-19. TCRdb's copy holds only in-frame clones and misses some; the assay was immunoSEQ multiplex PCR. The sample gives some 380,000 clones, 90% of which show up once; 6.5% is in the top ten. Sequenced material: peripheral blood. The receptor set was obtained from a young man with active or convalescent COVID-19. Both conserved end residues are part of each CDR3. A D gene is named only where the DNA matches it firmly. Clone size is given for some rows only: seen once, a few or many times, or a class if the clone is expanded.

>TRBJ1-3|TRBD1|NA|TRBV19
CASSLQGQEASGNTIYF
TGTGCCAGTAGTCTCCAGGGACAGGAAGCCTCTGGAAACACCATATATTTT
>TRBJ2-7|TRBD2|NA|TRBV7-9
CASSSLAGAYEQYF
TGTGCCAGCAGTTCTCTAGCGGGAGCCTACGAGCAGTACTTC
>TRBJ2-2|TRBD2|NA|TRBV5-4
CASSRGTSGNTGELFF
TGTGCCAGCAGCAGAGGGACTAGCGGTAACACCGGGGAGCTGTTTTTT
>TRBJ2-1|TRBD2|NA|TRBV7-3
CASSSLAGGHDEQFF
TGTGCCAGCAGCTCCCTAGCGGGGGGGCATGATGAGCAGTTCTTC
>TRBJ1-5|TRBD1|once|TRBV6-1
CASSEGTGYQPQHF
TGTGCCAGCAGTGAAGGGACAGGATATCAGCCCCAGCATTTT
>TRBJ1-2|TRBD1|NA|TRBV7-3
CASSLSPGTGYGYTF
TGTGCCAGCAGCCTGAGTCCCGGGACAGGCTATGGCTACACCTTC
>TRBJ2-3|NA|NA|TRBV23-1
CASSQSEGSDTQYF
TGCGCCAGCAGTCAATCGGAGGGATCGGATACGCAGTATTTT
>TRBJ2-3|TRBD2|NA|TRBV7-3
CASSLSGLAGENTQYF
TGTGCCAGCAGCTTATCGGGACTAGCGGGAGAAAATACGCAGTATTTT
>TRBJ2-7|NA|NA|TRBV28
CASSSTLPYEQYF
TGTGCCAGCAGTTCGACACTTCCCTACGAGCAGTACTTC
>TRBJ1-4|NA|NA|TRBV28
CASSSPAANEKLFF
TGTGCCAGCAGTTCTCCGGCGGCTAATGAAAAACTGTTTTTT
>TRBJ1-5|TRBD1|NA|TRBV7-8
CASSSGQGDQPQHF
TGTGCCAGCAGCTCGGGACAGGGAGATCAGCCCCAGCATTTT
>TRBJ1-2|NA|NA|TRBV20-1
CSAIPQEGYTF
TGCAGTGCTATACCACAGGAAGGCTACACCTTC
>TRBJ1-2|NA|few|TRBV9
CASSVGSIHNYGYTF
TGTGCCAGCAGCGTAGGGTCTATTCATAACTATGGCTACACCTTC